The clone carrying this T cell receptor (beta chain) showed up many times. The data were taken from a study of T-cell memory formation after mild COVID-19. The CDR3 totals 19 residues. Trimming took 4 bases from V and 4 from J, leaving 28 bases between them. Per germline, CDR1 LGHNA and CDR2 YNFKEQ. TCRdb reprocessed the 5' RACE reads with MiXCR, giving one entry per CDR3 protein. The data show about 400,000 distinct CDR3 sequences, about an eighth seen once. The TCR sequence derives from a man younger than 35 who had mild COVID-19 (a few samples of this study predate the infection). Cell type and time point are not known. Sequenced material: PBMCs or a T cell subset sorted from them (not recorded which). The chain employs TRBV4-2 and TRBJ1-2; D unclear. CDR3 sequence (DNA): TGTGCCAGCAGCCCTACCGAGGTCTCTGGGCGGCGACGACTCTATGGCTACACCTTC. Its protein product is CASSPTEVSGRRRLYGYTF.